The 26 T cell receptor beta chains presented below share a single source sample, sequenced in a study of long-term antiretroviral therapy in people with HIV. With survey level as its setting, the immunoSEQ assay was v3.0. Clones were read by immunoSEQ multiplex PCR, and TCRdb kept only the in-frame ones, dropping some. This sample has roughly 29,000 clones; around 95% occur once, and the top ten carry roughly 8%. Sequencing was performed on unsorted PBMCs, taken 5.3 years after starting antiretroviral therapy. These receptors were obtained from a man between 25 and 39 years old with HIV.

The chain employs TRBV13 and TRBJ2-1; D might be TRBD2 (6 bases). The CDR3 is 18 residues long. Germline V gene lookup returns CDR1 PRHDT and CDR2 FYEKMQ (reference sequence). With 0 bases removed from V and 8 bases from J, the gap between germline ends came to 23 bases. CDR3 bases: TGTGCCAGCAGCTTAGGAGAATTATACGGGAGTCGGTTCTATGAGCAGTTCTTC. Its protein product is CASSLGELYGSRFYEQFF.

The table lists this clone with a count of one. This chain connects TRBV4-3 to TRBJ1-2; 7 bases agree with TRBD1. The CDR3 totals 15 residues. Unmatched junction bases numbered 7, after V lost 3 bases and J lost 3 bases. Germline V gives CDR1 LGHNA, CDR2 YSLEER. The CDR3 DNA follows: TGCGCCAGCAGCCAGGACCACAGGGGACACTATGGCTACACCTTC. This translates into CASSQDHRGHYGYTF.

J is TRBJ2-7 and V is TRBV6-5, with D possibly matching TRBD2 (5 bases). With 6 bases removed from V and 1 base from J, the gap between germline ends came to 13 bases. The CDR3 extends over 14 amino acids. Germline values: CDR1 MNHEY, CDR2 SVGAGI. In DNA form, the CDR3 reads TGTGCCAGCAGGGTCCCTGGGGAGTCCTACGAGCAGTACTTC. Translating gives CASRVPGESYEQYF.

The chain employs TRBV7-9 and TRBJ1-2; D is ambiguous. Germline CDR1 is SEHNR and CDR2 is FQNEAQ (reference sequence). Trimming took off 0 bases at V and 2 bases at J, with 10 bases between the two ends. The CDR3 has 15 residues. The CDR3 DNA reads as TGTGCCAGCAGCTTAGCGCCCCGACCGAACTATGGCTACACCTTC. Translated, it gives CASSLAPRPNYGYTF.

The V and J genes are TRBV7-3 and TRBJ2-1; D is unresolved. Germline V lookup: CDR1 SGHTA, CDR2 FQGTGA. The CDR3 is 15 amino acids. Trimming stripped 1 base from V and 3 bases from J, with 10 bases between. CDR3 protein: CASSLNPRLYNEQFF. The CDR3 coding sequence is TGTGCCAGCAGCTTAAATCCTCGGCTCTACAATGAGCAGTTCTTC.

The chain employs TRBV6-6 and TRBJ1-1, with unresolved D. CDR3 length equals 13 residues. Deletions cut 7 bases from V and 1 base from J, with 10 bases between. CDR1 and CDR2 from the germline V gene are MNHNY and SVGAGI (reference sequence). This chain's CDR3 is CASNHARNTEAFF. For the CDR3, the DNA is TGTGCCAGCAATCACGCACGGAACACTGAAGCTTTCTTT.

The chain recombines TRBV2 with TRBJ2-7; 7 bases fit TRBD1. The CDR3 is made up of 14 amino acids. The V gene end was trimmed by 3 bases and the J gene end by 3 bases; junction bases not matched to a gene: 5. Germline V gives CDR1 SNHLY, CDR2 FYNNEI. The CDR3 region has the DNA TGTGCCAGCAGTGATTTGGGACAGAGCTACGAGCAGTACTTC. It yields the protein CASSDLGQSYEQYF.

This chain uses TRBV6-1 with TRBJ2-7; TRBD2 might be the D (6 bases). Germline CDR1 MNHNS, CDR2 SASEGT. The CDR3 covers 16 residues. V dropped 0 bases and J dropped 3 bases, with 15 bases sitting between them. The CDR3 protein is CASSEALGQGGYEQYF. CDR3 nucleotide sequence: TGTGCCAGCAGTGAAGCGCTTGGGCAGGGAGGCTACGAGCAGTACTTC.

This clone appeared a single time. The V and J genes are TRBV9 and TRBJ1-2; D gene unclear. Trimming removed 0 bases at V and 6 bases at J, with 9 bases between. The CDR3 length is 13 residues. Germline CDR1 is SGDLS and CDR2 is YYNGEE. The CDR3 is CASSVEGHHGYTF. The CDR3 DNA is TGTGCCAGCAGCGTAGAAGGGCATCATGGCTACACCTTC.

In DNA form, the CDR3 reads TGTGCCAGCAGCTTGTCTCACAGGGAGGGGGGCACTGAAGCTTTCTTT. It encodes CASSLSHREGGTEAFF. The V and J genes are TRBV5-6 and TRBJ1-1, with D perhaps matching TRBD1 (6 bases). V was trimmed by 1 base and J by 4 bases, leaving 17 bases between them. The CDR3 totals 16 residues. CDR1 is SGHDT, CDR2 YYEEEE, per germline.

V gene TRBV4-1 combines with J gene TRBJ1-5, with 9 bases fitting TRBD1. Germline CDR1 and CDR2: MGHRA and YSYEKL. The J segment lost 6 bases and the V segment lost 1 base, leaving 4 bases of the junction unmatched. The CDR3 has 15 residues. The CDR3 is CASSQAGTGSQPQHF. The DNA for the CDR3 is TGCGCCAGCAGCCAAGCAGGGACAGGGAGTCAGCCCCAGCATTTT.

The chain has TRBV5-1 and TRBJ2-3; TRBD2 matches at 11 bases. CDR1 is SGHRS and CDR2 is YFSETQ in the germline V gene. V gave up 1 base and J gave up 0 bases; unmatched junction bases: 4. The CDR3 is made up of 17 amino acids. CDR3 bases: TGCGCCAGCAGCTTGACGCTAGCGGGAGGTAGCACAGATACGCAGTATTTT. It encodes CASSLTLAGGSTDTQYF.

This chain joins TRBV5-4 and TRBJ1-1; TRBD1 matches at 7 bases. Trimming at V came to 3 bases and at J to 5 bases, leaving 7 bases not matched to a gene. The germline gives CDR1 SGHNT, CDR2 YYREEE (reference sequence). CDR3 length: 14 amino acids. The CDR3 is CASSWGTVVTEAFF. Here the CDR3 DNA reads TGTGCCAGCAGCTGGGGGACAGTGGTTACTGAAGCTTTCTTT.

The CDR3 sequence: CASSAGFGYGYTF. In nucleotides, the CDR3 is TGTGCCAGCAGCGCAGGGTTTGGATATGGCTACACCTTC. V and J are TRBV2 and TRBJ1-2; maybe TRBD1 (5 bases). Germline CDR1 and CDR2: SNHLY and FYNNEI. This CDR3 comprises 13 residues. V was pared by 6 bases and J by 5 bases, with 13 bases between.

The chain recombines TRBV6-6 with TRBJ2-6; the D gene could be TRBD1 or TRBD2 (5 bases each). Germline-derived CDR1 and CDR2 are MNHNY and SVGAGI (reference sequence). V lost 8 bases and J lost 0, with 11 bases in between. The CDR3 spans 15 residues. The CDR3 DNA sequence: TGTGCCAGCTCCCAGGGAGACTCTGGGGCCAACGTCCTGACTTTC. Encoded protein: CASSQGDSGANVLTF.

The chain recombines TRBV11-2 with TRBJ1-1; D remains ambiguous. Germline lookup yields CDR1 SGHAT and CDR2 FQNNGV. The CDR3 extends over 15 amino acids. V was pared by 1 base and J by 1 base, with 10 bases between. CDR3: CASSLASSANTEAFF. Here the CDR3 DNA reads TGTGCCAGCAGCTTAGCTTCCTCAGCGAACACTGAAGCTTTCTTT.

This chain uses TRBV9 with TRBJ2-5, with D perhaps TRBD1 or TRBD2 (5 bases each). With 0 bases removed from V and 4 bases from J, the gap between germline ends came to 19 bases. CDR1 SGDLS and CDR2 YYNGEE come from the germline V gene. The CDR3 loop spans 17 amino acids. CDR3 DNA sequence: TGTGCCAGCAGCGTAGAGCCCCGGGACGAGCTGCGAGAGACCCAGTACTTC. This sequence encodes CASSVEPRDELRETQYF.

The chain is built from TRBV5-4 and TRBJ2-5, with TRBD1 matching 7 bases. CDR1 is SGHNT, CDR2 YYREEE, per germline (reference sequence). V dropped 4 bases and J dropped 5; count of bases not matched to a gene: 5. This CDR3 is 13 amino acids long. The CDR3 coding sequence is TGTGCCAGCAGCACAGGGGCGGAGGAGACCCAGTACTTC. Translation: CASSTGAEETQYF.

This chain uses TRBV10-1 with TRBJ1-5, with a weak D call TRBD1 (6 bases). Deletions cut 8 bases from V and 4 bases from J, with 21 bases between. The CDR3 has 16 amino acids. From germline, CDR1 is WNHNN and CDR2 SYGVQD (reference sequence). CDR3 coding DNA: TGCGCCAGCCGTAGACCCGGGACAACCCATAATCAGCCCCAGCATTTT. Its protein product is CASRRPGTTHNQPQHF.

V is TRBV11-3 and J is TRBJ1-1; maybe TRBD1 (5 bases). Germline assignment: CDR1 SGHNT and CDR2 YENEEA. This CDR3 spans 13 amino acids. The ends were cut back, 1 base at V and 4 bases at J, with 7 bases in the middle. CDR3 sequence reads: CASSLVGGTEAFF. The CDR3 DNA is TGTGCCAGCAGCTTAGTTGGGGGCACTGAAGCTTTCTTT.

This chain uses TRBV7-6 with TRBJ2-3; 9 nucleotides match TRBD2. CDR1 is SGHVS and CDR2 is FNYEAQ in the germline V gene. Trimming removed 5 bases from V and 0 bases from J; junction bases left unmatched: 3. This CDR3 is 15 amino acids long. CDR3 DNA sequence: TGTGCCAGCAGCCGGACTAGCGCGAGCACAGATACGCAGTATTTT. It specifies CASSRTSASTDTQYF. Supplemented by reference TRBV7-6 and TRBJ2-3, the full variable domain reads GAGVSQSPRYKVTKRGQDVALRCDPISGHVSLYWYRQALGQGPEFLTYFNYEAQQDKSGLPNDRFSAERPEGSISTLTIQRTEQRDSAMYRCASSRTSASTDTQYFGPGTRLTVL.

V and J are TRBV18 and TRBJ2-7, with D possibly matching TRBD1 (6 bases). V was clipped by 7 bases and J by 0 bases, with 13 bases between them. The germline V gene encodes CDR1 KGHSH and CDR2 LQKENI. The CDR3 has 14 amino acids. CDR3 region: CASLPGHSSYEQYF. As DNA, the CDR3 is TGTGCCAGCTTGCCGGGACATAGCTCCTACGAGCAGTACTTC.

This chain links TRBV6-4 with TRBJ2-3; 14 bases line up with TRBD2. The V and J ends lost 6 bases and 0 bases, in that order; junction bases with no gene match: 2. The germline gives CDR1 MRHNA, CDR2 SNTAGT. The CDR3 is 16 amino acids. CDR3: CASSGLAGGSTDTQYF. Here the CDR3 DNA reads TGTGCCAGCAGCGGACTAGCGGGAGGAAGCACAGATACGCAGTATTTT.

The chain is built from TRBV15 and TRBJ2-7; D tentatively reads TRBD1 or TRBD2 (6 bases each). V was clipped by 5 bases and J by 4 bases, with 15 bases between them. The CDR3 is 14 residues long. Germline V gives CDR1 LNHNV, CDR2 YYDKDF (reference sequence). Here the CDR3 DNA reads TGTGCCACCAGCCGGGACAAGGGGGGATACGAGCAGTACTTC. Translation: CATSRDKGGYEQYF. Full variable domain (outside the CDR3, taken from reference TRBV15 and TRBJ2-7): DAMVIQNPRYQVTQFGKPVTLSCSQTLNHNVMYWYQQKSSQAPKLLFHYYDKDFNNEADTPDNFQSRRPNTSFCFLDIRSPGLGDTAMYLCATSRDKGGYEQYFGPGTRLTVT.

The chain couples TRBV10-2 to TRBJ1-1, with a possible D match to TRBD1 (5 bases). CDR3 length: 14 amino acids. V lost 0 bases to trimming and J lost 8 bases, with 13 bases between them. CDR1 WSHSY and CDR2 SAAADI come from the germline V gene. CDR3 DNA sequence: TGCGCCAGCAGTGAGTCTGGTTTGGGGACCGAAGCTTTCTTT. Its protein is CASSESGLGTEAFF.

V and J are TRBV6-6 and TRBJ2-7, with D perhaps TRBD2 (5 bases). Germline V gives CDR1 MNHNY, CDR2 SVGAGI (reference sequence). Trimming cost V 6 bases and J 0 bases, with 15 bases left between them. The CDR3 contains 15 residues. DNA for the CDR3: TGTGCCAGCAGGGGAAGACTAAGGAGCTCCTACGAGCAGTACTTC. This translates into CASRGRLRSSYEQYF.